Described below is a single T cell receptor beta chain sequence and its context. No antigen is known for it. The data derive from a study of CD4 T cells in relation to SARS-CoV-2 and coronaviruses. Study conclusions and caveats: Crossreactivity was assessed only for spike protein, not other viral proteins. SARS-CoV-2-driven expansion was significantly weaker in crossreactive than monoreactive clones. No donor gave both pre-pandemic and post-infection samples.

The method was immunoSEQ multiplex PCR; TCRdb's version includes in-frame clones alone and lacks a portion of them. The sample comprises tens of thousands of clones, around 76% of which are singletons, and roughly 15% rests with the top ten. Before the COVID-19 pandemic, during about 2010-2018, CD4+ T cells were taken from unexposed donors. The cells were cultured for approximately 10 days before CD4+ T cells were isolated. As cell numbers allowed, unexposed-donor CD4+ T cells faced SARS-CoV-2 S/N and four cold-coronavirus spikes. The CDR3 length is 14 residues. Germline V lookup: CDR1 SGHTA, CDR2 FQGNSA. Trimming took 2 bases from V and 8 from J, leaving 13 bases between them.

The V and J genes are TRBV7-2 and TRBJ2-1; no reliable D call. The receptor comes from a human donor in good health. The sample was CD4+ T cells from PBMCs, cultured in vitro. CDR3 sequence (DNA): TGTGCCAGCAGCTTATCGGGCAGGATCGATGAGCAGTTCTTC. As protein: CASSLSGRIDEQFF. The whole variable domain, remainder taken from reference TRBV7-2 and TRBJ2-1, is GAGVSQSPSNKVTEKGKDVELRCDPISGHTALYWYRQSLGQGLEFLIYFQGNSAPDKSGLPSDRFSAERTGGSVSTLTIQRTQQEDSAVYLCASSLSGRIDEQFFGPGTRLTVL.